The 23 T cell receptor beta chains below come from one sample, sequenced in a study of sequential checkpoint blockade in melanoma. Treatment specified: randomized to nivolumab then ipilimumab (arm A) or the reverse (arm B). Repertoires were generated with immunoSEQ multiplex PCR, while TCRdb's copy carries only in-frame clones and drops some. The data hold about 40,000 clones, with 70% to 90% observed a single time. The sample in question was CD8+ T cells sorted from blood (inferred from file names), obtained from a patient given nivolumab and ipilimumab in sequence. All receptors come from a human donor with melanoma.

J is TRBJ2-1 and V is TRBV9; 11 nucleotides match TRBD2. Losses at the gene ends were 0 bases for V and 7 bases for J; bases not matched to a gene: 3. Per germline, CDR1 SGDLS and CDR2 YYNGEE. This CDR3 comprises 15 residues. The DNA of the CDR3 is TGTGCCAGCAGCGTAGGACTAGCGGGATTTAATGAGCAGTTCTTC. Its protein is CASSVGLAGFNEQFF.

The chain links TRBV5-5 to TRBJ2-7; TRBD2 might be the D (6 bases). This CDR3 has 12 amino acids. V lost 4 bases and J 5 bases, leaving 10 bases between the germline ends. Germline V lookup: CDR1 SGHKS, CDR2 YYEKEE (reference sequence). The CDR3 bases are TGTGCCAGCAGCAAGTCGGGGGACGAGCAGTACTTC. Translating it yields CASSKSGDEQYF.

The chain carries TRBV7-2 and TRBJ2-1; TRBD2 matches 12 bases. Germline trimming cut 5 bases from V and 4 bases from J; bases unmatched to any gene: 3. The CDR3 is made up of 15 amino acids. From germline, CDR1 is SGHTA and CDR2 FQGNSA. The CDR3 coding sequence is TGTGCCAGCAGCCAGCTAGCGGGAGGGTACAATGAGCAGTTCTTC. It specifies CASSQLAGGYNEQFF. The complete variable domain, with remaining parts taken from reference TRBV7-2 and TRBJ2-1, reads GAGVSQSPSNKVTEKGKDVELRCDPISGHTALYWYRQSLGQGLEFLIYFQGNSAPDKSGLPSDRFSAERTGGSVSTLTIQRTQQEDSAVYLCASSQLAGGYNEQFFGPGTRLTVL.

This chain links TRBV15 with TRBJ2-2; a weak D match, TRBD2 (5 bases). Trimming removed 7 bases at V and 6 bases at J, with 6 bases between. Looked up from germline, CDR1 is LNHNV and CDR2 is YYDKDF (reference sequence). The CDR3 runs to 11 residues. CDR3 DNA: TGTGCCACCACGGGGTCCGGGGAGCTGTTTTTT. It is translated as CATTGSGELFF.

CDR3 in amino acids: CASSLGLLAGGPYNEQFF. DNA of the CDR3: TGTGCCAGCAGTTTAGGCCTTCTAGCGGGAGGCCCCTACAATGAGCAGTTCTTC. The chain recombines TRBV28 with TRBJ2-1; 11 bases fit TRBD2. This CDR3 is 18 amino acids long. V was pared by 2 bases and J by 2 bases, with 8 bases of the junction left unmatched. Germline CDR1 reads MDHEN; CDR2 reads SYDVKM.

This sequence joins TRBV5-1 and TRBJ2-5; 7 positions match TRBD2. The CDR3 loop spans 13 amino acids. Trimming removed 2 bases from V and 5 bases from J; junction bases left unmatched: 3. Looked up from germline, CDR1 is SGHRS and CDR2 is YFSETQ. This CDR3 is CASSFLGGETQYF. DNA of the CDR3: TGCGCCAGCAGCTTCCTGGGGGGGGAGACCCAGTACTTC.

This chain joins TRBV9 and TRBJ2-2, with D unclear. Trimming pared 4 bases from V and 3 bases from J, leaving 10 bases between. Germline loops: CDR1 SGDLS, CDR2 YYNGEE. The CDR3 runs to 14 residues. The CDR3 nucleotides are TGTGCCAGCAGCCCCCCCTTCGACACCGGGGAGCTGTTTTTT. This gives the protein CASSPPFDTGELFF.

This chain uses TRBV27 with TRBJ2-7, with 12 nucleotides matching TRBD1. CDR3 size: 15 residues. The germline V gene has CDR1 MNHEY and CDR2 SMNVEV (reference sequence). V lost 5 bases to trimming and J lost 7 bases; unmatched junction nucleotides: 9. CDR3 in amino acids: CASSPRDRGLREQYF. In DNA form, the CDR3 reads TGTGCCAGCAGTCCTCGGGACAGGGGGCTGCGGGAGCAGTACTTC.

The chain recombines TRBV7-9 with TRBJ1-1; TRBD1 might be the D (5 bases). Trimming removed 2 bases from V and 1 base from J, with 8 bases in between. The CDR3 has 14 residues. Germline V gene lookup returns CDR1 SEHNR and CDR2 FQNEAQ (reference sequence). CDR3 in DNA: TGTGCCAGCAGCTTAAGACAGCCGAACACTGAAGCTTTCTTT. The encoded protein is CASSLRQPNTEAFF.

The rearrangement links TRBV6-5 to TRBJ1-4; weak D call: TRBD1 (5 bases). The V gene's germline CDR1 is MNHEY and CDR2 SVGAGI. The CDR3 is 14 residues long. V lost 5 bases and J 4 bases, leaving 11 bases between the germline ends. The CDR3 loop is CASSPTAVNEKLFF. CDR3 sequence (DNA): TGTGCCAGCAGTCCGACAGCAGTTAATGAAAAACTGTTTTTT.

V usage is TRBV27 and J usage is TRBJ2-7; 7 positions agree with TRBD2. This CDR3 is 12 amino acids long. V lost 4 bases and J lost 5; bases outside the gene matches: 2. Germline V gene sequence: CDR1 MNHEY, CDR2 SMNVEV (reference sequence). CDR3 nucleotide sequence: TGTGCCAGCAGTTATCGGGGGGACGAGCAGTACTTC. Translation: CASSYRGDEQYF.

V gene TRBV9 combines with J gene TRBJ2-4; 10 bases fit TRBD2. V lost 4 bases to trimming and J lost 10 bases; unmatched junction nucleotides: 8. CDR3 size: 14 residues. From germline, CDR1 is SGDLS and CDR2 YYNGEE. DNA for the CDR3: TGTGCCAGCAGCCCCTGGACTAGCGGACCTATTCAGTACTTC. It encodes CASSPWTSGPIQYF.

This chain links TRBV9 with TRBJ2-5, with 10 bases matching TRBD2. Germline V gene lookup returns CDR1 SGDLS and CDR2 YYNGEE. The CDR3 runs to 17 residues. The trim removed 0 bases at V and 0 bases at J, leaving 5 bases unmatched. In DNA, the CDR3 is TGTGCCAGCAGCGTAGGGATAGCGGGAGGACACCAAGAGACCCAGTACTTC. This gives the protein CASSVGIAGGHQETQYF.

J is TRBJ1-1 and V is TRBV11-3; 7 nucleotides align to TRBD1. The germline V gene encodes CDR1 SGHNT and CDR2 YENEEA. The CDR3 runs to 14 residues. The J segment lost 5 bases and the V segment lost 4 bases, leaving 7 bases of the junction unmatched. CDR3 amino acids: CASSSRGQVTEAFF. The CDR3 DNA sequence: TGTGCCAGCAGCTCCCGTGGACAGGTTACTGAAGCTTTCTTT.

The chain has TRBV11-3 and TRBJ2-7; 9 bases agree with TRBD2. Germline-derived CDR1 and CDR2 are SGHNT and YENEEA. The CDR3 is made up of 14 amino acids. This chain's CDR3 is CASSLAGVSYEQYV. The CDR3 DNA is TGTGCCAGCAGTTTAGCGGGAGTCTCCTACGAGCAGTACGTC.

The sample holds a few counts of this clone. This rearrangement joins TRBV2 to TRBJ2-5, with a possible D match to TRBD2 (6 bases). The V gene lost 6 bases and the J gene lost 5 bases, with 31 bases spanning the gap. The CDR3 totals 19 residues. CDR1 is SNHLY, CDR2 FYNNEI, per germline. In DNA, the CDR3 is TGTGCCAGCAGCCATCCCGGGACTCCGACCATAGTGGTGTTGGAGACCCAGTACTTC. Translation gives CASSHPGTPTIVVLETQYF.

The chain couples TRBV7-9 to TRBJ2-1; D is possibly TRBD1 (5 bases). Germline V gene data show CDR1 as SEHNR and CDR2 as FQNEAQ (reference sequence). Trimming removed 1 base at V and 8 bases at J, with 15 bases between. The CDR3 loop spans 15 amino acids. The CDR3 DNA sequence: TGTGCCAGCAGCTTAGTCCTGCCCAGGGCGGATGAGCAGTTCTTC. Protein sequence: CASSLVLPRADEQFF. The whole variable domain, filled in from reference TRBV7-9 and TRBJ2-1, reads DTGVSQNPRHKITKRGQNVTFRCDPISEHNRLYWYRQTLGQGPEFLTYFQNEAQLEKSRLLSDRFSAERPKGSFSTLEIQRTEQGDSAMYLCASSLVLPRADEQFFGPGTRLTVL.

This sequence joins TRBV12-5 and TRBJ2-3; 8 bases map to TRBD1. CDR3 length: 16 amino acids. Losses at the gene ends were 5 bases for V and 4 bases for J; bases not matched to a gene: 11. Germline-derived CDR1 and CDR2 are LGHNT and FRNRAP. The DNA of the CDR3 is TGTGCTAGTGGTGGTGTTACAGGGGGTCCCCCAGATACGCAGTATTTT. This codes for CASGGVTGGPPDTQYF.

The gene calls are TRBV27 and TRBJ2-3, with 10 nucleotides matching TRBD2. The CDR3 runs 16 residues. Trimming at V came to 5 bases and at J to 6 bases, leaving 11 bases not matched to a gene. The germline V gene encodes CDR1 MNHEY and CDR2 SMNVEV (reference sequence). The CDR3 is CASSKGLATGLDTQYF. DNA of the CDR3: TGTGCCAGCAGTAAGGGACTAGCGACGGGTTTGGATACGCAGTATTTT.

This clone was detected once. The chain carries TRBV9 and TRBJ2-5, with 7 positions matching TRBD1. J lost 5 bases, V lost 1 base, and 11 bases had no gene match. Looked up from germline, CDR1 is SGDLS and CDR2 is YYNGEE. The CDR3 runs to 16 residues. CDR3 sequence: CASSVRTQGFGETQYF. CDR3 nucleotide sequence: TGTGCCAGCAGCGTAAGAACACAGGGGTTCGGGGAGACCCAGTACTTC.

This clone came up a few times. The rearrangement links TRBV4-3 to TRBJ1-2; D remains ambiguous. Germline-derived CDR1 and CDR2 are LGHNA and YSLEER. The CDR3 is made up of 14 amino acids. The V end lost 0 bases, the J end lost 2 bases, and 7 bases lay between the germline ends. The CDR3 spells CASSQDRGNYGYTF. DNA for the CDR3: TGCGCCAGCAGCCAAGATCGCGGGAACTATGGCTACACCTTC.

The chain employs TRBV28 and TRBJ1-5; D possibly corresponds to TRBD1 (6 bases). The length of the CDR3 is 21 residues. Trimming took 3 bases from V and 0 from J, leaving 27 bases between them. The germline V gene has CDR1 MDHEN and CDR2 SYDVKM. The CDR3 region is CASSLPTSDSIWGNSNQPQHF. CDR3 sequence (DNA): TGTGCCAGCAGTTTGCCGACATCGGACAGTATATGGGGGAATAGCAATCAGCCCCAGCATTTT.

CDR3 sequence (DNA): TGTGCCAGCAGCTTAGTTTCCCAGGGTAACACTGAAGCTTTCTTT. Amino acids: CASSLVSQGNTEAFF. The rearrangement uses TRBV7-6 and TRBJ1-1, with D possibly being TRBD1 (5 bases). V gave up 1 base and J gave up 2 bases, with 11 bases separating them. CDR1 and CDR2 (germline): SGHVS, FNYEAQ. CDR3 length equals 15 residues.